The 26 T cell receptor beta chains in this list originate from one sample, sequenced in a study of T cells in localized non-small cell lung cancer. Profiled with immunoSEQ multiplex PCR; TCRdb holds only in-frame clones, not every one. Found here are roughly 72,000 clones, approximately 87% of them singletons; the top ten hold around a fifth. The specimen comprised peripheral blood, sampled before any cancer treatment. These receptors came from a male donor aged 60 or older with stage III squamous cell lung carcinoma.

The genes are TRBV7-8 and TRBJ2-2; D possibly uses TRBD1 or TRBD2 (6 bases each). The germline CDR1 and CDR2 sequences are SGHVS and FQNEAQ. Trimming pared 3 bases from V and 4 bases from J, leaving 9 bases between. This CDR3 region has 14 residues. The CDR3 DNA is TGTGCCAGCAGCTTTGGAGGGGGCACCGGGGAGCTGTTTTTT. Residues: CASSFGGGTGELFF.

The chain is built from TRBV6-6 and TRBJ1-6; weak D call: TRBD1 (6 bases). The CDR3 runs 15 residues. Germline values: CDR1 MNHNY, CDR2 SVGAGI (reference sequence). V was clipped by 0 bases and J by 5 bases, with 8 bases between them. CDR3 nucleotides: TGTGCCAGCAGTTACTCGGGACACAATAATTCACCCCTCCACTTT. Its translation: CASSYSGHNNSPLHF.

The chain recombines TRBV2 with TRBJ1-6, with unresolved D. Germline V CDR1 and CDR2: SNHLY, FYNNEI. V lost 4 bases and J lost 7, with 11 bases in between. The CDR3 has 14 amino acids. CDR3 sequence (DNA): TGTGCCAGCAGTGCCGCCGGGGTGAATTCACCCCTCCACTTT. This codes for CASSAAGVNSPLHF. Drawing the rest from reference TRBV2 and TRBJ1-6, the complete variable domain is EPEVTQTPSHQVTQMGQEVILRCVPISNHLYFYWYRQILGQKVEFLVSFYNNEISEKSEIFDDQFSVERPDGSNFTLKIRSTKLEDSAMYFCASSAAGVNSPLHFGNGTRLTVT.

CDR3 amino acids: CASGGVINQPQHF. CDR3 DNA: TGTGCCAGCGGGGGGGTCATCAATCAGCCCCAGCATTTT. The rearrangement joins TRBV6-6 to TRBJ1-5, with D perhaps matching TRBD1 (5 bases). This CDR3 spans 13 amino acids. Germline CDR1 is MNHNY and CDR2 is SVGAGI (reference sequence). Trimming left V 8 bases short and J 3 bases short, with 11 bases between.

V usage is TRBV5-6 and J usage is TRBJ2-5; possible D gene TRBD2, 6 bases. The V and J ends lost 2 bases and 2 bases respectively, with 10 bases between them. The CDR3 is 14 residues long. CDR1 is SGHDT and CDR2 is YYEEEE in the germline V gene. The CDR3 protein is CASSLAGGQETQYF. DNA for the CDR3: TGTGCCAGCAGCTTAGCTGGGGGGCAAGAGACCCAGTACTTC.

In DNA, the CDR3 is TGTGCCAGCACCGTCGAGAACACTGAAGCTTTCTTT. It specifies CASTVENTEAFF. This rearrangement joins TRBV13 to TRBJ1-1, with no clear D. Per the germline V gene, CDR1 is PRHDT and CDR2 is FYEKMQ (reference sequence). V was pared by 7 bases and J by 1 base, with 7 bases between. CDR3 length equals 12 residues.

In this sample, this clone turned up once. The chain employs TRBV12-5 and TRBJ2-2; D is tentatively TRBD1 or TRBD2 (5 bases each). Trimming pared 1 base from V and 5 bases from J, leaving 11 bases between. The CDR3 is 15 amino acids. Per the germline V gene, CDR1 is LGHNT and CDR2 is FRNRAP. CDR3 DNA: TGTGCTAGTGGTTTGGAAGTGGGGGTTACCGGGGAGCTGTTTTTT. Amino acids: CASGLEVGVTGELFF.

This chain connects TRBV18 to TRBJ1-6; 10 positions agree with TRBD1. The junction had 4 bases not matched to a gene; V was cut back by 2 bases and J by 6 bases. Germline values: CDR1 KGHSH, CDR2 LQKENI. This CDR3 comprises 16 residues. CDR3 bases: TGTGCCAGCTCACCAGCCGGACAGGGGGGTAATTCACCCCTCCACTTT. Its translation: CASSPAGQGGNSPLHF. The variable domain in full, completed from reference TRBV18 and TRBJ1-6, reads NAGVMQNPRHLVRRRGQEARLRCSPMKGHSHVYWYRQLPEEGLKFMVYLQKENIIDESGMPKERFSAEFPKEGPSILRIQQVVRGDSAAYFCASSPAGQGGNSPLHFGNGTRLTVT.

The rearrangement uses TRBV5-4 and TRBJ1-6, with TRBD1 matching over 8 bases. Unmatched junction bases numbered 6, after V lost 5 bases and J lost 8 bases. The germline V gene encodes CDR1 SGHNT and CDR2 YYREEE (reference sequence). The CDR3 sequence is 14 residues long. CDR3 residues: CASSPRGPDSPLHF. Here the CDR3 DNA reads TGTGCCAGCAGTCCCAGGGGGCCCGATTCACCCCTCCACTTT.

The CDR3 is CASSADRGLPNYGYTF. CDR3 nucleotides: TGTGCCAGCAGCGCTGACAGGGGGCTCCCTAACTATGGCTACACCTTC. This sequence joins TRBV9 and TRBJ1-2, with 10 nucleotides matching TRBD1. The CDR3 spans 16 residues. Germline values: CDR1 SGDLS, CDR2 YYNGEE. V was clipped by 3 bases and J by 0 bases; unmatched bases: 5.

The CDR3 protein is CASSLVAGYEQYV. The CDR3 coding sequence is TGTGCCAGCAGCTTAGTGGCGGGATACGAGCAGTACGTC. The gene calls are TRBV7-2 and TRBJ2-7; the D gene is possibly TRBD2 (6 bases). This CDR3 region has 13 residues. Trimming took off 1 base at V and 4 bases at J, with 8 bases between the two ends. Germline-derived CDR1 and CDR2 are SGHTA and FQGNSA.

The chain combines TRBV14 with TRBJ2-2; 8 nucleotides agree with TRBD1. Germline V lookup: CDR1 SGHDN, CDR2 FVKESK. This CDR3 comprises 15 residues. J was trimmed by 4 bases and V by 4 bases; bases with no gene match: 5. CDR3 sequence: CASSLRGRGTGELFF. CDR3 sequence (DNA): TGTGCCAGCAGCCTCAGGGGGCGCGGCACCGGGGAGCTGTTTTTT.

V is TRBV5-1 and J is TRBJ2-5, with D possibly TRBD1 on 5 matching bases. V was trimmed by 0 bases and J by 6 bases, leaving 21 bases between them. CDR3 length equals 17 residues. Per the germline V gene, CDR1 is SGHRS and CDR2 is YFSETQ. The CDR3 loop reads CASSLEALGQGTKTQYF. The DNA for the CDR3 is TGCGCCAGCAGCTTGGAGGCCCTGGGGCAGGGAACGAAGACCCAGTACTTC. Complete variable domain (other parts from reference TRBV5-1 and TRBJ2-5): KAGVTQTPRYLIKTRGQQVTLSCSPISGHRSVSWYQQTPGQGLQFLFEYFSETQRNKGNFPGRFSGRQFSNSRSEMNVSTLELGDSALYLCASSLEALGQGTKTQYFGPGTRLLVL.

This sequence joins TRBV19 and TRBJ1-4, with a tentative D call TRBD1 (5 bases). Germline loops: CDR1 LNHDA, CDR2 SQIVND (reference sequence). Deletions cut 5 bases from V and 7 bases from J, with 17 bases between. This CDR3 comprises 15 residues. The CDR3 sequence is CASSPSQRGGEKLFF. CDR3 sequence (DNA): TGTGCCAGTAGTCCATCACAGAGGGGCGGTGAAAAACTGTTTTTT.

V and J are TRBV6-6 and TRBJ1-1; D might be TRBD1 (6 bases). Germline lookup yields CDR1 MNHNY and CDR2 SVGAGI (reference sequence). The germline V and J ends were trimmed by 2 bases and 3 bases, with 13 bases remaining between them. This CDR3 region has 15 residues. The DNA of the CDR3 is TGTGCCAGCAGTTACCTGGGGGCGAGGGACACTGAAGCTTTCTTT. Its protein is CASSYLGARDTEAFF.

The chain combines TRBV21-1 with TRBJ1-2. TRBV21-1 is a pseudogene segment. The CDR3 consists of 18 residues. The CDR3 spells CASSKEVRRAPDNYGYTF. CDR3 nucleotide sequence: TGTGCCAGCAGCAAAGAAGTGCGGAGGGCCCCCGACAACTATGGCTACACCTTC.

This chain connects TRBV4-2 to TRBJ1-1; D is unresolved. CDR3 length equals 13 residues. V was trimmed by 0 bases and J by 2 bases, leaving 4 bases between them. Per the germline V gene, CDR1 is LGHNA and CDR2 is YNFKEQ. CDR3 sequence reads: CASSQEINTEAFF. In DNA form, the CDR3 reads TGTGCCAGCAGCCAAGAGATCAACACTGAAGCTTTCTTT.

Only a few counts were recorded for this clone. The CDR3 nucleotides are TGTGCCAGCAGTGTTCATCAGGGGGCGATGACTGAAGCTTTCTTT. This sequence encodes CASSVHQGAMTEAFF. The chain links TRBV6-4 to TRBJ1-1; 8 nucleotides agree with TRBD1. The CDR3 has 15 amino acids. CDR1 and CDR2 from the germline V gene are MRHNA and SNTAGT. The J segment lost 5 bases and the V segment lost 4 bases, leaving 9 bases of the junction unmatched.

V gene TRBV11-2 combines with J gene TRBJ1-3; D might be TRBD1 (5 bases). Trimming stripped 1 base from V and 1 base from J, with 8 bases between. The CDR3 is 15 amino acids. Germline CDR1 SGHAT, CDR2 FQNNGV. The CDR3 region is CASSLGGASGNTIYF. The CDR3 DNA reads as TGTGCCAGCAGCTTAGGGGGCGCGTCTGGAAACACCATATATTTT.

V usage is TRBV6-5 and J usage is TRBJ1-1; D not certain. Germline lookup yields CDR1 MNHEY and CDR2 SVGAGI. Trimming pared 2 bases from V and 10 bases from J, leaving 11 bases between. CDR3 length equals 12 residues. CDR3 nucleotides: TGTGCCAGCAGTTACCCCCGAGGAAGAGCTTTCTTT. Translating gives CASSYPRGRAFF.

The rearrangement links TRBV7-2 to TRBJ1-6; D gene unclear. Trimming cost V 1 base and J 7 bases, with 14 bases left between them. Per the germline V gene, CDR1 is SGHTA and CDR2 is FQGNSA. CDR3 size: 16 residues. The CDR3 region is CASSLVNLRGNSPLHF. The CDR3 DNA sequence: TGTGCCAGCAGCTTAGTGAACCTCAGAGGCAATTCACCCCTCCACTTT.

This sequence joins TRBV5-1 and TRBJ1-6; D not resolved. Germline V gives CDR1 SGHRS, CDR2 YFSETQ. This CDR3 is 15 amino acids long. Trimming took off 4 bases at V and 8 bases at J, with 16 bases between the two ends. The CDR3, as DNA: TGCGCCAGCAGCCCGGAGGGCCGGAGGGATTCACCCCTCCACTTT. Its translation is CASSPEGRRDSPLHF.

This sequence joins TRBV11-2 and TRBJ2-1, with a possible D match to TRBD1 (6 bases). V lost 0 bases, J lost 4 bases, and 13 bases lay in between. This CDR3 has 16 residues. Germline V CDR1 and CDR2: SGHAT, FQNNGV. This chain's CDR3 is CASSLDLGQQYNEQFF. The CDR3 region has the DNA TGTGCCAGCAGCTTAGATCTAGGACAGCAGTACAATGAGCAGTTCTTC.

This chain connects TRBV19 to TRBJ2-7; TRBD1 matches at 12 bases. The V gene end was trimmed by 6 bases and the J gene end by 3 bases; junction bases not matched to a gene: 12. The CDR3 has 17 amino acids. The germline V gene encodes CDR1 LNHDA and CDR2 SQIVND (reference sequence). CDR3 region: CASSRDRGLPGSYEQYF. The CDR3 region has the DNA TGTGCCAGTAGCCGGGACAGGGGGCTTCCAGGAAGCTACGAGCAGTACTTC.

The chain employs TRBV27 and TRBJ1-2, with 7 positions matching TRBD1. Unmatched junction bases numbered 8, after V lost 2 bases and J lost 5 bases. The CDR3 has 15 amino acids. From germline, CDR1 is MNHEY and CDR2 SMNVEV (reference sequence). The CDR3 loop is CASSLVGQAGYGYTF. CDR3 DNA sequence: TGTGCCAGCAGTTTAGTCGGACAGGCGGGGTATGGCTACACCTTC.

The chain has TRBV6-5 and TRBJ2-7; D remains unclear. CDR1 MNHEY and CDR2 SVGAGI come from the germline V gene. V lost 6 bases to trimming and J lost 7 bases, with 19 bases between them. The CDR3 totals 14 residues. The CDR3 nucleotides read TGTGCCAGCAGGTCCCAAATGGGTCGGTCGGAGCAGTACTTC. It specifies CASRSQMGRSEQYF.